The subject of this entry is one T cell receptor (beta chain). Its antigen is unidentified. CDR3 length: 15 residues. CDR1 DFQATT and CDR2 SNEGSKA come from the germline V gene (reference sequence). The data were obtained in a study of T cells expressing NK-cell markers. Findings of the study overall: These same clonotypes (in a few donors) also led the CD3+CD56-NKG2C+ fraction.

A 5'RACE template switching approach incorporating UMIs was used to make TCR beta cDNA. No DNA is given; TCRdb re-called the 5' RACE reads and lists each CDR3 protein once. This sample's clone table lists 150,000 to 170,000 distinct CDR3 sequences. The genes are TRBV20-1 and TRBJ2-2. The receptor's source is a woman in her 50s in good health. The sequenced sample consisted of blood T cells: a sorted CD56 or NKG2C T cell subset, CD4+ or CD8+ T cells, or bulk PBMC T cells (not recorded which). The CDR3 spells CSARDMATNTGELFF.